This is a list of T cell receptor beta chains from one sample in a study of blood T cell repertoires in COVID-19. TCRdb's copy holds only in-frame clones and misses some; the assay was immunoSEQ multiplex PCR. The sample gives under 200,000 clones, approximately 83% of which show up once; about 2.6% is in the top ten. The specimen sequenced was peripheral blood. The receptor source for this set is a human donor with acute or convalescent COVID-19. The donor label of this sample is uncertain. The CDR3 runs from the conserved cysteine through the conserved F or W. A D gene is named only where the DNA matches it firmly.

TRBJ1-5	-	13	TRBV30	CAWSVLGDQPQHF
TRBJ1-1	TRBD1	15	TRBV30	CAWKPDRGGYTEAFF
TRBJ1-1	-	13	TRBV30	CAWSLAENTEAFF
TRBJ1-2	-	12	TRBV2	CAQGNPNYGYTF
TRBJ2-2	TRBD2	16	TRBV5-1	CASSTAGTSGTGELFF
TRBJ2-1	TRBD1	13	TRBV11-3	CASSQQGENEQFF
TRBJ2-5	-	15	TRBV5-1	CASSLSYPDQETQYF
TRBJ2-7	-	13	TRBV5-4	CASSRDSAGEQYF
TRBJ1-4	TRBD1	16	TRBV5-1	CASSPGQRRMDEKLFF
TRBJ2-7	-	16	TRBV5-1	CASSRGGEKGTYEQYF
TRBJ1-4	-	16	TRBV6-5	CASSLLGQGVGEKLFF
TRBJ2-7	TRBD1	14	TRBV10-2	CASSEGQGLREQYF
TRBJ1-2	-	13	TRBV29-1	CSVEGQGHYGYTF
TRBJ2-7	-	14	TRBV5-1	CASSLAWPGYEQYF